Sequencing of this T cell receptor (beta chain) was carried out in a study of T-cell reconstitution after alpha-beta-depleted transplantation in children. Whole-study findings and limits: After transplant, high TCRbeta diversity at day 60 in some patients arose from surviving recipient T cells and thymic progenitors. The study reportedly traced alpha-beta T cells about two months after transplant to several hundred expanded graft clones. Fresh T-cell production supplied most of the T-cell counts and diversity seen one year after transplant.

V lost 0 bases and J 7 bases, leaving 13 bases between the germline ends. Germline-derived CDR1 and CDR2 are SEHNR and FQNEAQ (reference sequence). The CDR3 consists of 14 residues. Construction of the TCRbeta library involved unique molecular identifiers. TCRdb re-derived calls from the PCR reads in MiXCR, one entry per CDR3 protein. The sample records fewer than 700,000 distinct CDR3 sequences, approximately 13% being singletons. This clonotype was picked up a small number of times. Its specificity is not known. The V call is TRBV7-9, the J call TRBJ2-7; D may be TRBD1 or TRBD2 (5 bases each). Sequenced here: PBMCs, mostly from graft donor cells, sampled 360 days after TCRalphabeta/CD19-depleted stem cell transplant. The origin of this receptor is a male patient aged 10-17 years who had a stem cell transplant for acute myeloid leukemia, so the T cells may come from the graft donor. The CDR3 loop is CASSLAGTGGEQYF. For the CDR3, the DNA is TGTGCCAGCAGCTTAGCCGGGACGGGTGGGGAGCAGTACTTC.